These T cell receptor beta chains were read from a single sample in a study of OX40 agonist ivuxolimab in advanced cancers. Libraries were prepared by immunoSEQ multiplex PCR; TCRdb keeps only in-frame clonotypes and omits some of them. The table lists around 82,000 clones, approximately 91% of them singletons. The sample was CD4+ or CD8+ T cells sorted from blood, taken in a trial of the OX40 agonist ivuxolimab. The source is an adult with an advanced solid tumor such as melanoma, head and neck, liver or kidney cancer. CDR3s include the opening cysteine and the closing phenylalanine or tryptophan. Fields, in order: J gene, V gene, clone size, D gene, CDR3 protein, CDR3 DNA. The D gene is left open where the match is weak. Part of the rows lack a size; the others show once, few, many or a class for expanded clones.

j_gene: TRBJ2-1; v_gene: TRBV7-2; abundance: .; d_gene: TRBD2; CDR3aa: CASSLYASGAYNEQFF; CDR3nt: TGTGCCAGCAGCTTATACGCTAGCGGGGCTTACAATGAGCAGTTCTTC
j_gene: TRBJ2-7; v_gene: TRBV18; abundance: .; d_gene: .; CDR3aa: CASSRPGESYEQYF; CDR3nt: TGTGCCAGCTCTCGCCCAGGGGAGTCCTACGAGCAGTACTTC
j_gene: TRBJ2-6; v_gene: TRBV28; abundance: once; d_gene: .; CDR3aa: CASSFSGANVLTF; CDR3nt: TGTGCCAGCAGTTTCTCTGGGGCCAACGTCCTGACTTTC
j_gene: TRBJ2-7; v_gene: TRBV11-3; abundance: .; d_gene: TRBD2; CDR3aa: CASSSGRASYEQYF; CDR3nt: TGTGCCAGCAGCTCCGGGAGGGCCAGTTACGAGCAGTACTTC
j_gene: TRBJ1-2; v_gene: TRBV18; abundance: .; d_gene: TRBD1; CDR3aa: CASSPPPTGGYGYTF; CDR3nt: TGTGCCAGCTCACCACCTCCAACAGGGGGTTATGGCTACACCTTC
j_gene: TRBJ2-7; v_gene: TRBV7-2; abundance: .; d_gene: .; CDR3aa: CASSPGWSSYEQYF; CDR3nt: TGTGCCAGCAGCCCAGGGTGGAGCTCCTACGAGCAGTACTTC
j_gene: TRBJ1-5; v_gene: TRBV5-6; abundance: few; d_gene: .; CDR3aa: CASSLGNQPQHF; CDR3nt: TGTGCCAGCAGCTTGGGCAATCAGCCCCAGCATTTT
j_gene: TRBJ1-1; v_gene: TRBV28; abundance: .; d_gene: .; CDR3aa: CASKPEGLGTEAFF; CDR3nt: TGTGCCAGCAAACCGGAGGGTTTGGGCACTGAAGCTTTCTTT
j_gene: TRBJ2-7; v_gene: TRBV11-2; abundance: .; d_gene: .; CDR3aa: CASSSRGVPYEQYF; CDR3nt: TGTGCCAGCAGCTCCCGGGGCGTCCCCTACGAGCAGTACTTC
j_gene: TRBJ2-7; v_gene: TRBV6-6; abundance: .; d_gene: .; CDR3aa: CASSYGEGAYEQYF; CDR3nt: TGTGCCAGCAGTTATGGCGAGGGAGCTTACGAGCAGTACTTC
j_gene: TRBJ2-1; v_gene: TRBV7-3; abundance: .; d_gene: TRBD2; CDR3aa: CASSLTLTSGIHNEQFF; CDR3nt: TGTGCCAGCAGCTTAACTCTGACTAGCGGGATACACAATGAGCAGTTCTTC
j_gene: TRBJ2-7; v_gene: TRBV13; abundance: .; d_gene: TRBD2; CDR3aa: CASSLSESTSVGEQYF; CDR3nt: TGTGCCAGCAGCTTAAGTGAATCGACTAGCGTCGGCGAGCAGTACTTC
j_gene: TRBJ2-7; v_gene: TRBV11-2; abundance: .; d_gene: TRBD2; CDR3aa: CASSYTLAGGPLEQYF; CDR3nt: TGTGCCAGCAGCTACACACTAGCGGGAGGGCCCCTCGAGCAGTACTTC
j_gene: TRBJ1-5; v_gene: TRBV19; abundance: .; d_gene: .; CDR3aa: CASSIGVGGQPQHF; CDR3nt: TGTGCCAGTAGTATAGGTGTGGGGGGTCAGCCCCAGCATTTT
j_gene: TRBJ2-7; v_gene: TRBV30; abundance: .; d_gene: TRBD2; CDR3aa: CAWSVPSGFLYEQYF; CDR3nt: TGTGCCTGGAGTGTACCTAGCGGGTTCCTCTACGAGCAGTACTTC
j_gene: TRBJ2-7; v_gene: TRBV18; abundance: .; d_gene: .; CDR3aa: CASSLRQVFTYEQYF; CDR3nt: TGTGCCAGCTCACTACGACAGGTGTTTACCTACGAGCAGTACTTC
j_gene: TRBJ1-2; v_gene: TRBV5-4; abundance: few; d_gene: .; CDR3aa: CASSLAPDDYGYTF; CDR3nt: TGTGCCAGCAGCTTGGCCCCAGATGACTATGGCTACACCTTC
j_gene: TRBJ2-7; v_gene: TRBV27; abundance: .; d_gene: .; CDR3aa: CASSLLDEQYF; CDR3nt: TGTGCCAGCAGTTTATTGGACGAGCAGTACTTC
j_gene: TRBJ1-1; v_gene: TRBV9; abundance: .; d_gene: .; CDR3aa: CASSVEPIAVLGAFF; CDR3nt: TGTGCCAGCAGCGTAGAACCGATAGCCGTTTTGGGAGCTTTCTTT
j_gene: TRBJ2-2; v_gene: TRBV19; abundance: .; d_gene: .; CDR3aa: CASIGPRHTGELFF; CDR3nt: TGTGCCAGTATAGGGCCAAGGCACACCGGGGAGCTGTTTTTT
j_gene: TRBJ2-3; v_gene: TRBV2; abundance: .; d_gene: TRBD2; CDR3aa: CASSEGFAGGPGDTQYF; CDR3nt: TGTGCCAGCAGTGAAGGCTTCGCGGGAGGGCCCGGTGATACGCAGTATTTT
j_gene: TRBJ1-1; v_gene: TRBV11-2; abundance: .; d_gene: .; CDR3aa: CASRPRGVLNTEAFF; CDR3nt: TGTGCCAGCCGCCCACGCGGGGTTCTGAACACTGAAGCTTTCTTT
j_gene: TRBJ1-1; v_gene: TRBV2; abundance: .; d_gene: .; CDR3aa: CASSNPGWGGTEAFF; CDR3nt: TGTGCCAGCAGTAACCCGGGATGGGGGGGGACTGAAGCTTTCTTT
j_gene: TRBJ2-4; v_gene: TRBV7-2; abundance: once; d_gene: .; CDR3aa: CASSPRDSLPGDKNIQYF; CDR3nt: TGTGCCAGCAGCCCTCGGGACTCTTTACCGGGGGACAAAAACATTCAGTACTTC
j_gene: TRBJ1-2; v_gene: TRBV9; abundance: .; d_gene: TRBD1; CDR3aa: CASSVGGGDYGYTF; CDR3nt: TGTGCCAGCAGCGTAGGAGGGGGCGACTATGGCTACACCTTC
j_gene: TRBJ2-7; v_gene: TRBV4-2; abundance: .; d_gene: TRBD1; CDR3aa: CASSQDWTGTYEQYF; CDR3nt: TGTGCCAGCAGCCAAGATTGGACAGGGACCTACGAGCAGTACTTC
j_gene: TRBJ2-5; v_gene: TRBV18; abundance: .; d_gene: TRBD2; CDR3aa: CASSPGLVETQYF; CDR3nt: TGTGCCAGCTCACCGGGACTAGTGGAGACCCAGTACTTC
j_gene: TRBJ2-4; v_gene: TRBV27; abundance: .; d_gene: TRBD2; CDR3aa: CASSLSSGRHIQYF; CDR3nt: TGTGCCAGCAGTTTATCTAGCGGGAGGCACATTCAGTACTTC
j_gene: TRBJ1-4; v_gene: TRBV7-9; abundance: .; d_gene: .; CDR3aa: CASSFVQGREKLFF; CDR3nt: TGTGCCAGCAGCTTCGTACAGGGTAGAGAAAAACTGTTTTTT
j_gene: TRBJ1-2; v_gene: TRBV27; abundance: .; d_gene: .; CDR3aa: CASIPRGGTIYGYTF; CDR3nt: TGTGCCAGCATCCCACGGGGGGGGACGATATATGGCTACACCTTC
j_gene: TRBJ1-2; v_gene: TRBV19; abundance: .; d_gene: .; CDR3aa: CASSMLTSTVINYGYTF; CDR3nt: TGTGCCAGTAGTATGCTTACCTCGACAGTGATTAACTATGGCTACACCTTC
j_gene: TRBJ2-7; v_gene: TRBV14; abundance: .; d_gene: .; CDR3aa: CASSPDRYEQYF; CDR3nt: TGTGCCAGCAGCCCCGACAGGTACGAGCAGTACTTC
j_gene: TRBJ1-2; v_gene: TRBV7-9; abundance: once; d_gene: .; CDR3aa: CASSRTGTMHYGYTF; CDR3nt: TGTGCCAGCAGTCGAACCGGGACAATGCACTATGGCTACACCTTC
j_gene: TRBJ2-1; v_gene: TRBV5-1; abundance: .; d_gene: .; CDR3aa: CASRQEGMSEQFF; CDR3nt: TGCGCCAGTCGGCAGGAGGGTATGAGTGAGCAGTTCTTC
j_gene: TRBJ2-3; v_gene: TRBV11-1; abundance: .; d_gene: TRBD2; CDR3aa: CASSPLAGRADTQYF; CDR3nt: TGTGCCAGCTCCCCCCTCGCGGGGAGGGCAGATACGCAGTATTTT
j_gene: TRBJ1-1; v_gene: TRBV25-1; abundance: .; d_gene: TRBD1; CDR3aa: CASHPTGESTEAFF; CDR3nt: TGTGCCTCTCACCCGACAGGGGAGTCCACTGAAGCTTTCTTT
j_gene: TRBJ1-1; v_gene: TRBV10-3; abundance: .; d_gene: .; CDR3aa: CALKRGENTEAFF; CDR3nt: TGTGCCCTAAAGAGGGGGGAGAACACTGAAGCTTTCTTT
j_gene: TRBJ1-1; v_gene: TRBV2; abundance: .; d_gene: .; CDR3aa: CASSPLRDTEAFF; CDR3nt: TGTGCCAGCAGTCCCTTGAGGGACACTGAAGCTTTCTTT
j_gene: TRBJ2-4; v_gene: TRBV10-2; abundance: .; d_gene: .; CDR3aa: CASSESIGRWTKNIQYF; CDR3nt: TGCGCCAGCAGTGAGTCGATTGGGAGGTGGACCAAAAACATTCAGTACTTC
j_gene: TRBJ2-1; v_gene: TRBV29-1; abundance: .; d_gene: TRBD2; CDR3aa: CSAGGLANNEQFF; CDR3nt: TGCAGCGCCGGGGGACTAGCCAACAATGAGCAGTTCTTC
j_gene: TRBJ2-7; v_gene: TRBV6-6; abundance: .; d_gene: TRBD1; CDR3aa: CASSYLGQGVYEQYF; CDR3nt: TGTGCCAGCAGTTACTTAGGACAGGGGGTTTACGAGCAGTACTTC
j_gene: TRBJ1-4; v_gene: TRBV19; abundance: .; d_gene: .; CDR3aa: CASADPRGGATNEKLFF; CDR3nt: TGTGCCAGTGCGGACCCTCGGGGTGGGGCAACTAATGAAAAACTGTTTTTT
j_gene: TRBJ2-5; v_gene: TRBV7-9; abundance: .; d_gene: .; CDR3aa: CASSKGRDIQETQYF; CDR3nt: TGTGCCAGCAGCAAAGGACGGGACATACAAGAGACCCAGTACTTC
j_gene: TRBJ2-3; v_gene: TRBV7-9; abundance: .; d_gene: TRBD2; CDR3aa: CASSGSYAGGGTDTQYF; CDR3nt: TGTGCCAGCAGCGGGTCGTACGCGGGAGGCGGTACAGATACGCAGTATTTT